The entry below gives a single T cell receptor (beta chain) sequence along with its context. The antigen is unknown. Use of 60 Vbeta and 13 Jbeta primers characterized the PCR. Here immunoSEQ multiplex PCR was the method, and the copy in TCRdb shows in-frame clones only, minus some. The top ten hold around 4.2% of the sample, which has fewer than 70,000 clones, about 80% seen once. This specimen belongs to a study of cytomegalovirus exposure and HLA in healthy donors. Study findings and constraints: Most of the CMV-associated TCR beta chains (in a later analysis) appeared to be HLA-restricted. Reported performance of the classifier showed diagnosis of cytomegalovirus status with high specificity and sensitivity. Rarity marked most TCR sequences, yet some public TCRs occurred in many donors.

Germline V gene lookup returns CDR1 SGHKS and CDR2 YYEKEE (reference sequence). V was trimmed by 4 bases and J by 0 bases, leaving 16 bases between them. The CDR3 has 17 amino acids. Source material: PBMCs. The clonotype was recovered from a woman aged 40 to 55 in good health and CMV-seronegative. The chain couples TRBV5-5 to TRBJ1-4; perhaps TRBD1 as D (6 bases). DNA for the CDR3: TGTGCCAGCAGCCTGGAGGGTCGGACAGCAACTAATGAAAAACTGTTTTTT. Protein sequence: CASSLEGRTATNEKLFF.